Listed below are T cell receptor beta chains from one sample, sequenced in a study of shared clonotypes between healthy human individuals. This table comes from immunoSEQ multiplex PCR, and its TCRdb copy is limited to in-frame clones, with some not included. Here the sample spans about 600,000 clones, about 98% being singletons. Sequencing was performed on naive CD8+ T cells sorted from blood. These receptor sequences come from a man aged 25-45 years in good health. Both conserved end residues are part of each CDR3. D genes are given only for firm matches. Clone size is not always given. Where it is, it says once, few, many or a class for expanded clones.

v_call	clone_size	j_call	d_call	cdr3_aa	cdr3_nt
TRBV27	-	TRBJ1-5	-	CASRTQGYNQPQHF	TGTGCCAGCAGAACTCAGGGGTATAATCAGCCCCAGCATTTT
TRBV4-3	-	TRBJ2-2	-	CASSQAFTGELFF	TGCGCCAGCAGCCAAGCATTCACCGGGGAGCTGTTTTTT
TRBV2	-	TRBJ2-2	TRBD1	CASSEGTGTTGELFF	TGTGCCAGCAGTGAAGGGACAGGGACCACCGGGGAGCTGTTTTTT
TRBV29-1	few	TRBJ2-1	-	CSVPPGPSWGDNEQFF	TGCAGCGTCCCCCCTGGGCCCTCTTGGGGAGACAATGAGCAGTTCTTC
TRBV27	-	TRBJ2-2	-	CASSEGRLTGELFF	TGTGCCAGCAGTGAGGGGCGGCTCACCGGGGAGCTGTTTTTT
TRBV27	-	TRBJ2-7	TRBD1	CASSPGTGPYEQYF	TGTGCCAGCAGTCCCGGGACAGGTCCGTACGAGCAGTACTTC
TRBV13	-	TRBJ2-3	-	CASSGRDPSTDTQYF	TGTGCCAGCAGTGGGCGGGATCCGAGCACAGATACGCAGTATTTT
TRBV7-9	-	TRBJ2-7	-	CASSLAGSGGLDEQYF	TGTGCCAGCAGCTTAGCGGGATCGGGTGGCCTCGACGAGCAGTACTTC
TRBV10-3	-	TRBJ1-2	-	CAITQGGSETGTYGYTF	TGTGCCATCACCCAAGGGGGGAGCGAAACAGGAACCTATGGCTACACCTTC
TRBV5-4	-	TRBJ1-2	-	CASSYEPQGGYGYTF	TGTGCCAGCAGCTACGAACCCCAGGGTGGGTATGGCTACACCTTC
TRBV29-1	-	TRBJ2-7	TRBD1	CSVEDRDSYEQYF	TGCAGCGTTGAAGATCGGGACAGCTACGAGCAGTACTTC
TRBV9	-	TRBJ2-7	TRBD2	CASSVGLAGANEQYF	TGTGCCAGCAGCGTTGGACTAGCGGGAGCTAACGAGCAGTACTTC
TRBV15	-	TRBJ1-2	-	CATSRVAGLNYGYTF	TGTGCCACCAGCAGAGTAGCAGGACTTAACTATGGCTACACCTTC
TRBV19	-	TRBJ2-7	TRBD1	CASSLTLGQGRWEQYF	TGTGCCAGTAGTCTAACCTTAGGACAGGGAAGATGGGAGCAGTACTTC
TRBV7-9	-	TRBJ2-2	TRBD2	CASSSIPSGNTGELFF	TGTGCCAGCAGCTCAATTCCTAGCGGTAACACCGGGGAGCTGTTTTTT
TRBV7-9	-	TRBJ1-1	-	CASSLGFGERTEAFF	TGTGCCAGCAGCTTAGGTTTCGGGGAGCGCACTGAAGCTTTCTTT
TRBV27	-	TRBJ1-5	-	CASSLNGGLRNQPQHF	TGTGCCAGCAGTTTAAACGGGGGGTTGCGCAATCAGCCCCAGCATTTT
TRBV7-9	-	TRBJ2-7	-	CASSHRVYEQYF	TGTGCCAGCAGCCACAGGGTCTACGAGCAGTACTTC
TRBV29-1	-	TRBJ2-7	-	CSVGGSSSYEQYF	TGCAGCGTTGGGGGGAGCAGCTCCTACGAGCAGTACTTC
TRBV2	-	TRBJ2-1	-	CASRTLGPDNEQFF	TGTGCCAGCAGGACACTTGGACCCGACAATGAGCAGTTCTTC
TRBV5-6	-	TRBJ2-7	-	CASSSTPSYEQYF	TGTGCCAGCAGCTCGACTCCGAGCTACGAGCAGTACTTC
TRBV2	-	TRBJ2-1	TRBD1	CASRDRAGGYNEQFF	TGTGCCAGTAGAGACAGGGCAGGGGGTTACAATGAGCAGTTCTTC
TRBV5-4	-	TRBJ2-5	TRBD2	CASSAGTSGIGEETQYF	TGTGCCAGCAGCGCCGGGACTAGCGGGATAGGGGAAGAGACCCAGTACTTC
TRBV7-6	-	TRBJ2-3	-	CASSELVADTQYF	TGTGCCAGCAGCGAGCTAGTTGCTGATACGCAGTATTTT
TRBV2	-	TRBJ2-1	TRBD2	CASSESTSGYNEQFF	TGTGCCAGCAGTGAGTCTACTAGCGGCTACAATGAGCAGTTCTTC
TRBV29-1	-	TRBJ1-1	-	CSVDLQGPEAFF	TGCAGCGTTGACCTACAGGGCCCCGAAGCTTTCTTT
TRBV29-1	-	TRBJ2-1	-	CSVEGLGFYNEQFF	TGCAGCGTTGAAGGTCTAGGGTTCTACAATGAGCAGTTCTTC
TRBV13	-	TRBJ2-6	-	CASSSTGSGANVLTF	TGTGCCAGCAGCTCGACAGGCTCTGGGGCCAACGTCCTGACTTTC
TRBV5-8	once	TRBJ1-5	-	CASRWLGAGQPQHF	TGTGCCAGCCGGTGGTTGGGGGCTGGGCAGCCCCAGCATTTT
TRBV27	once	TRBJ2-3	TRBD2	CASSTPGSGITQYF	TGTGCCAGCAGTACCCCGGGTAGCGGGATCACGCAGTATTTT
TRBV29-1	-	TRBJ1-2	-	CSVGRLGGVAGYTF	TGCAGCGTTGGTCGATTAGGGGGGGTAGCTGGCTACACCTTC
TRBV29-1	-	TRBJ2-7	TRBD1	CSVATGDSQSYEQYF	TGCAGCGTAGCTACTGGGGACAGCCAGTCCTACGAGCAGTACTTC
TRBV2	-	TRBJ2-1	-	CASEGNEQFF	TGTGCCAGCGAGGGGAATGAGCAGTTCTTC
TRBV7-9	-	TRBJ1-3	-	CASSSPDTYSSGNTIYF	TGTGCCAGCAGCTCGCCGGACACATACTCCTCTGGAAACACCATATATTTT
TRBV5-6	-	TRBJ2-5	TRBD2	CASSLTSGGDETQYF	TGTGCCAGCAGCTTGACTAGCGGGGGGGATGAGACCCAGTACTTC
TRBV5-6	-	TRBJ2-7	-	CASSPGGTDDEQYF	TGTGCCAGCAGCCCGGGCGGGACAGACGACGAGCAGTACTTC
TRBV7-8	-	TRBJ2-2	-	CASSLAGLTGELFF	TGTGCCAGCAGCTTAGCGGGACTCACCGGGGAGCTGTTTTTT
TRBV7-9	-	TRBJ1-1	-	CASSLTAEDTEAFF	TGTGCCAGCAGCTTAACGGCAGAGGACACTGAAGCTTTCTTT
TRBV27	-	TRBJ2-1	-	CASSLRRGEQFF	TGTGCCAGCAGTTTAAGGCGAGGAGAGCAGTTCTTC
TRBV7-9	-	TRBJ2-1	TRBD2	CASSGTSGSSYNEQFF	TGTGCCAGCTCCGGGACTAGCGGTAGCTCCTACAATGAGCAGTTCTTC
TRBV5-4	-	TRBJ1-1	-	CASSFQGGASTEAFF	TGTGCCAGCAGCTTTCAAGGGGGGGCAAGCACTGAAGCTTTCTTT
TRBV7-6	-	TRBJ2-1	-	CASSSRGVQGNEQFF	TGTGCCAGCAGCTCGAGGGGGGTTCAAGGCAATGAGCAGTTCTTC
TRBV10-1	-	TRBJ2-7	TRBD1	CASSDGQGIDEQYF	TGCGCCAGCAGTGACGGACAGGGAATCGACGAGCAGTACTTC
TRBV29-1	-	TRBJ2-1	-	CSVWENNEQFF	TGCAGCGTGTGGGAAAACAATGAGCAGTTCTTC
TRBV5-4	-	TRBJ2-3	-	CASSPRVRGPGDTQYF	TGTGCCAGCAGCCCTAGGGTCCGCGGCCCCGGCGATACGCAGTATTTT
TRBV7-9	-	TRBJ1-2	TRBD1	CASSAGQGQGYTF	TGTGCCAGCAGCGCGGGACAGGGACAGGGCTACACCTTC
TRBV5-1	-	TRBJ2-7	TRBD1	CASSHRQGGYEQYF	TGCGCCAGCAGCCACCGACAGGGGGGATACGAGCAGTACTTC
TRBV7-9	-	TRBJ1-1	-	CASRGGVTEAFF	TGTGCCAGCCGCGGGGGGGTAACTGAAGCTTTCTTT
TRBV27	-	TRBJ2-3	-	CASSSTGISTDTQYF	TGTGCCAGCAGTTCGACCGGGATTAGCACAGATACGCAGTATTTT
TRBV14	once	TRBJ2-1	TRBD1	CASSSGQAYNEQFF	TGTGCCAGCAGCTCGGGACAGGCCTACAATGAGCAGTTCTTC
TRBV19	-	TRBJ1-1	TRBD1	CASRQGDTEAFF	TGTGCCAGTCGACAGGGAGACACTGAAGCTTTCTTT
TRBV5-1	-	TRBJ2-7	TRBD2	CASSLEPSGNYEQYF	TGCGCCAGCAGCTTGGAGCCGAGCGGGAACTACGAGCAGTACTTC
TRBV28	-	TRBJ2-7	-	CASSDRLPYEQYF	TGTGCCAGCAGCGATAGATTACCCTACGAGCAGTACTTC
TRBV9	-	TRBJ1-1	TRBD1	CASSPRTGTNTEAFF	TGTGCCAGCAGCCCCAGGACAGGGACGAACACTGAAGCTTTCTTT
TRBV9	-	TRBJ2-3	TRBD2	CASSGSGRAGDTQYF	TGTGCCAGCAGCGGAAGCGGGAGGGCTGGAGATACGCAGTATTTT
TRBV29-1	-	TRBJ2-1	TRBD2	CSVLGGDSGMRYNEQFF	TGCAGCGTTTTGGGGGGAGATAGCGGGATGAGATACAATGAGCAGTTCTTC
TRBV29-1	-	TRBJ2-1	TRBD1	CSAGSFRTGRSYNEQFF	TGCAGCGCCGGCTCCTTCAGGACAGGCCGCTCCTACAATGAGCAGTTCTTC
TRBV7-9	-	TRBJ1-2	-	CASDQGYGYTF	TGTGCCAGCGATCAGGGGTATGGCTACACCTTC